One sample yielded the 10 T cell receptor beta chains listed below, sequenced in a study of blood T cell repertoires in COVID-19 (dated by TCRdb to 2020 to 2021). The library was produced with the immunoSEQ multiplex PCR assay. TCRdb retrieved this table from immuneACCESS and kept in-frame rearrangements only. Not all clones are present; in checked studies, unresolved V genes account for under half, and no reason is known for the remainder. The table for this sample lists roughly 150,000 clones; 85% of them were counted only once. The ten largest account for over 2.5% of the sample. Material for sequencing was peripheral blood. The receptor source for this set is a man between 50 and 59 years old with acute or convalescent COVID-19.

J is TRBJ2-3 and V is TRBV7-9; possibly TRBD1 for D (6 bases). This CDR3 is 14 amino acids long. CDR1 and CDR2 (germline): SEHNR, FQNEAQ (reference sequence). The V and J ends lost 0 bases and 6 bases respectively, with 10 bases between them. CDR3 nucleotides: TGTGCCAGCAGCTTAGCCGAGACAGGTGATACGCAGTATTTT. Protein product: CASSLAETGDTQYF.

V usage is TRBV12-3 or TRBV12-4 and J usage is TRBJ1-1, with D hard to call. V was trimmed by 1 base and J by 7 bases, leaving 7 bases between them. This CDR3 is 12 amino acids long. The CDR3 coding sequence is TGTGCCAGCAGTTTAGTTACAAATGAAGCTTTCTTT. Translation: CASSLVTNEAFF.

This chain links TRBV7-9 with TRBJ1-4; D remains ambiguous. This CDR3 has 16 amino acids. Germline V lookup: CDR1 SEHNR, CDR2 FQNEAQ (reference sequence). V was trimmed by 4 bases and J by 0 bases, leaving 12 bases between them. CDR3 nucleotides: TGTGCCAGCAGCTCCCGGGATTTTCCAACTAATGAAAAACTGTTTTTT. Residues: CASSSRDFPTNEKLFF.

The chain recombines TRBV5-1 with TRBJ1-2; D unclear. V lost 7 bases, J lost 1 base, and 14 bases lay in between. The germline gives CDR1 SGHRS, CDR2 YFSETQ. The CDR3 has 14 residues. The DNA of the CDR3 is TGCGCCAGCTCTCCACGTGCCAGTAACTATGGCTACACCTTC. Protein: CASSPRASNYGYTF.

This clone showed up just once. This chain uses TRBV10-3 with TRBJ2-5; D perhaps matches TRBD1 (6 bases). The germline CDR1 and CDR2 sequences are ENHRY and SYGVKD. With 5 bases removed from V and 1 base from J, the gap between germline ends came to 11 bases. This CDR3 has 14 residues. CDR3 coding DNA: TGTGCCATCAGTACCGAGGACAGCCAAGAGACCCAGTACTTC. It translates to CAISTEDSQETQYF.

The chain carries TRBV30 and TRBJ2-7, with 10 bases fitting TRBD1. Germline CDR1 GTSNPN, CDR2 SVGIG (reference sequence). With V trimmed by 2 bases and J by 3 bases, 4 bases remained unmatched. This CDR3 spans 14 amino acids. The CDR3 sequence: CAWSRTGGFYEQYF. For the CDR3, the DNA is TGTGCCTGGAGTCGGACAGGGGGTTTCTACGAGCAGTACTTC.

The DNA for the CDR3 is TGCGCCAGCAGCCAACAGAAGACGGGGAGCACAGATACGCAGTATTTT. Translated, it gives CASSQQKTGSTDTQYF. This rearrangement joins TRBV4-1 to TRBJ2-3, with D possibly being TRBD2 (5 bases). This CDR3 is built from 16 residues. Germline assignment: CDR1 MGHRA and CDR2 YSYEKL. The germline V and J ends were trimmed by 2 bases and 0 bases, with 12 bases remaining between them.

This chain links TRBV6-5 with TRBJ1-5; 7 bases match TRBD1. This CDR3 is 14 amino acids long. The V gene's germline CDR1 is MNHEY and CDR2 SVGAGI. V lost 6 bases to trimming and J lost 2 bases; unmatched junction nucleotides: 4. For the CDR3, the DNA is TGTGCCAGCAGGACAGGGCCTGGCAATCAGCCCCAGCATTTT. Its translation is CASRTGPGNQPQHF.

A few counts support this clone. The V gene is TRBV5-1, the J gene TRBJ2-3; D remains unclear. The CDR3 contains 12 residues. V was cut by 2 bases and J by 4 bases, with 5 bases left in between. Looked up from germline, CDR1 is SGHRS and CDR2 is YFSETQ. CDR3 protein: CASSFGPDTQYF. The CDR3 DNA reads TGCGCCAGCAGCTTTGGCCCAGATACGCAGTATTTT. Looking up the rest from reference TRBV5-1 and TRBJ2-3 gives the full variable domain: KAGVTQTPRYLIKTRGQQVTLSCSPISGHRSVSWYQQTPGQGLQFLFEYFSETQRNKGNFPGRFSGRQFSNSRSEMNVSTLELGDSALYLCASSFGPDTQYFGPGTRLTVL.

The chain uses TRBV12-5 and TRBJ1-1; 11 bases are a match to TRBD1. Germline V gene lookup returns CDR1 LGHNT and CDR2 FRNRAP. The CDR3 runs 14 residues. After removal of 11 bases from V and 4 bases from J, the junction contained 9 bases not matched to a gene. CDR3 residues: CAGETGTGGTEAFF. CDR3 DNA sequence: TGTGCTGGGGAGACCGGGACAGGGGGCACTGAAGCTTTCTTT.